Listed below are T cell receptor beta chains from one sample, sequenced in a study of blood T cell repertoires in COVID-19. Assay: immunoSEQ multiplex PCR; the TCRdb copy retains only in-frame clones and omits some. Of almost 200,000 clones listed, over 80% are singletons. The sequenced material came from peripheral blood. These receptors all stem from a man aged 55-75 years with COVID-19, enrolled during active disease. CDR3s include the opening cysteine and the closing phenylalanine or tryptophan. The D gene is left open where the match is weak. Only part of the rows carry a size: once, few, many, or a class if the clone is expanded.

TRBV3-1/TRBV3-2	TRBJ1-3	NA	NA	TGTGCCAGCAGCCAGTCTTCGGGTAGTGGAAACACCATATATTTT	CASSQSSGSGNTIYF
TRBV3-1/TRBV3-2	TRBJ1-2	NA	NA	TGTGCCAGCAGCCAAGAGAGGATCAGGGGATTCTATGGCTACACCTTC	CASSQERIRGFYGYTF
TRBV6-1	TRBJ2-1	TRBD2	once	TGTGCCAGCAGTTCTAGCGGCAGCTCCTACAATGAGCAGTTCTTC	CASSSSGSSYNEQFF
TRBV4-2	TRBJ2-5	NA	NA	TGTGCCAGCAGCCAGGCGGCCTTGAACTTC	CASSQAALNF
TRBV15	TRBJ1-2	TRBD1	NA	TGTGCCACCAGCCCTCGGACAGGGGAAGGTGGCTACACCTTC	CATSPRTGEGGYTF
TRBV30	TRBJ1-2	NA	few	TGTGCCTGGAGTGTACGTCAGGTCTTCTATGGCTACACCTTC	CAWSVRQVFYGYTF
TRBV5-5	TRBJ1-3	TRBD1	NA	TGTGCCAGCAGCCGACAGGGTGCCCTAGACACCATATATTTT	CASSRQGALDTIYF
TRBV2	TRBJ1-5	NA	NA	TGTGCCAGCAGTATACAGGGAACCTCGGGTCAGCCCCAGCATTTT	CASSIQGTSGQPQHF
TRBV18	TRBJ2-3	NA	NA	TGTGCCAGCTCTTGGGGCAGCACAGATACGCAGTATTTT	CASSWGSTDTQYF
TRBV6-2/TRBV6-3	TRBJ1-5	TRBD1	NA	TGTGCCAGCAGTCGTAGCACCCAGGGGGCGCGAAGTGAGCCCCAGCATTTT	CASSRSTQGARSEPQHF
TRBV3-1/TRBV3-2	TRBJ2-7	NA	NA	TGTGCCAGCAGCCAGGGGGGTTTCGAGCAGTACTTC	CASSQGGFEQYF
TRBV19	TRBJ1-4	TRBD1	NA	TGTGCCAGTACCGAGAGGGGCAGGGGGAATGAAAAACTGTTTTTT	CASTERGRGNEKLFF
TRBV2	TRBJ1-1	NA	few	TGTGCCAGCAGTGAATTTGTTCCCCGGAACACTGAAGCTTTCTTT	CASSEFVPRNTEAFF
TRBV11-2	TRBJ1-2	TRBD1	NA	TGTGCCAGCACCTCGACAGGGAACTATGGCTACACCTTC	CASTSTGNYGYTF
TRBV19	TRBJ1-5	TRBD1	NA	TGTGCCAGTAGCGGACAGGGAATTAGCAATCAGCCCCAGCATTTT	CASSGQGISNQPQHF
TRBV27	TRBJ2-1	TRBD1	NA	TGTGCCAGCAGCCCTCAGTCCCCCGGGACAGGGAGGTACAATGAGCAGTTCTTC	CASSPQSPGTGRYNEQFF
TRBV30	TRBJ2-2	TRBD2	NA	TGTGCCTGGAGTCGGGAGGCGGCCGGGGAGCTGTTTTTT	CAWSREAAGELFF
TRBV29-1	TRBJ2-7	TRBD2	NA	TGCAGCGGTGGACTAGCGGGAGGCTACGAGCAGTACTTC	CSGGLAGGYEQYF
TRBV6-5	TRBJ1-5	TRBD1	NA	TGTGCCAGCAGGACAGGGATGAATCAGCCCCAGCATTTT	CASRTGMNQPQHF
TRBV19	TRBJ2-2	TRBD2	NA	TGTGCCAGTAGTATATCGAGCGGGGACCACACCGGGGAGCTGTTTTTT	CASSISSGDHTGELFF
TRBV19	TRBJ2-3	NA	NA	TGTGCCAGTAGCTCTCCTTATACGCAGTATTTT	CASSSPYTQYF
TRBV21-1	TRBJ2-7	NA	NA	TGTGCCAGCAGCCCCCTCGGGACACGGATCTCCTACGAGCAGTACTTC	CASSPLGTRISYEQYF